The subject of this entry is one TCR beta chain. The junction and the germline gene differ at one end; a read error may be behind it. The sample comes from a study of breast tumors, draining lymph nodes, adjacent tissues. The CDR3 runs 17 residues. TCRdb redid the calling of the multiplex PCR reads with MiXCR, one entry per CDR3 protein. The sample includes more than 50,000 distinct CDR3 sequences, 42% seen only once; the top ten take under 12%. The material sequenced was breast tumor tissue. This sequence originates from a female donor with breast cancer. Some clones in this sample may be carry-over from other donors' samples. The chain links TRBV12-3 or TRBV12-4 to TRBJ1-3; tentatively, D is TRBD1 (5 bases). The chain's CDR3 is CASRQGRASSSGNTTYF. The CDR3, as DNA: TGTGCCAGCAGGCAGGGTAGAGCCTCTTCTTCTGGAAACACCACATATTTT.